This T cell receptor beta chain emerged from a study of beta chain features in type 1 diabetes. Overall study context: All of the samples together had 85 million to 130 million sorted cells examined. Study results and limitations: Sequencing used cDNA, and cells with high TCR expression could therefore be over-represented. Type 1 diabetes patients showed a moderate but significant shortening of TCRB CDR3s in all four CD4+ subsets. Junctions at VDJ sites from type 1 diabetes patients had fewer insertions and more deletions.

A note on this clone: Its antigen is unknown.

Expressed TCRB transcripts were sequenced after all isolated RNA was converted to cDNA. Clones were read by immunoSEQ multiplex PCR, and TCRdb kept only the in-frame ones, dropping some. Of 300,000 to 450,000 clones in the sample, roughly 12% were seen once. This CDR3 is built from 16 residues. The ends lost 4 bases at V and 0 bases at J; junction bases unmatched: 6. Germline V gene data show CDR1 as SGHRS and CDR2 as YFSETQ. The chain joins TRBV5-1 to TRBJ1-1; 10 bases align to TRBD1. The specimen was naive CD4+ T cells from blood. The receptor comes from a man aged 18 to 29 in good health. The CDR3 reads CASSPSTGGMNTEAFF. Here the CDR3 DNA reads TGCGCCAGCAGCCCCTCGACAGGGGGCATGAACACTGAAGCTTTCTTT.